There are a few counts of the clone carrying this TCR beta chain. Its antigen remains unidentified. Germline-derived CDR1 and CDR2 are KGHDR and SFDVKD. V lost 5 bases to trimming and J lost 8 bases; unmatched junction nucleotides: 12. This CDR3 is built from 16 residues. The sample originates from a study of CD8 T cells in ankylosing spondylitis. The study, taken as a whole, reports: Relatively scarce in peripheral blood, disease-linked clones were CD8+. There was a TCR beta motif, made of fewer than 10 highly homologous variants, that appeared characteristic of ankylosing spondylitis blood. The clones that were linked to disease were reported to be significantly enriched in matched synovial fluid samples from ankylosing spondylitis patients.

Using quantitative 5'-RACE with molecular barcodes, the authors made TCR beta libraries. TCRdb fed the 5' RACE reads into MiXCR, producing one record per CDR3 protein. The data contain around 770,000 distinct CDR3 sequences, about 11% of them singletons. The chain carries TRBV24-1 and TRBJ2-3; 10 nucleotides agree with TRBD2. The clonotype comes from a male donor with ankylosing spondylitis. What was sequenced was blood, either unsorted or a sorted T cell fraction (not recorded which). In nucleotides, the CDR3 is TGTGCCACCAGTGCTGCTAGCGGGAGATCGGAAGGTACGCAGTATTTT. Amino acid sequence: CATSAASGRSEGTQYF.